This T cell receptor (beta chain) comes out of a study of blood T cell repertoires in COVID-19. Study-level background: The United States, Italy and Spain were the sources of the acute and convalescent COVID-19 samples. T cells, B-cell-depleted T cells, or PBMCs provided the cDNA or gDNA that served as material.

Original analysis: Scientists estimated how many nucleated cells there were by amplifying reference gene primers. Only in-frame clones appear in the TCRdb table, and some are missing; sequencing was by immunoSEQ multiplex PCR. V, J and clone size are those of that table, while D and trimming were read from the DNA. Of about 210,000 clones listed, roughly 80% are singletons. Germline CDR1 SGHDN, CDR2 FVKESK. CDR3 length: 15 residues. Trimming at V came to 8 bases and at J to 4 bases, leaving 10 bases not matched to a gene. This clone appeared once. The chain combines TRBV14 with TRBJ2-1, with 8 bases identical to TRBD2. The sample comprised peripheral blood. The clonotype comes from a man in his sixties with acute or convalescent COVID-19. This CDR3 reads CASRGAGAKYNEQFF. In nucleotides, the CDR3 is TGTGCCAGCCGTGGAGCGGGGGCGAAATACAATGAGCAGTTCTTC.